This entry describes one TCR beta chain. The CDR3 is 14 residues long. Per germline, CDR1 SGHTA and CDR2 FQGTGA. The germline V and J ends were trimmed by 2 bases and 7 bases, with 14 bases remaining between them. The data belong to a study of blood T cell repertoires in COVID-19. Study in general: From T cells, B-cell-depleted T cells, or PBMCs came the material, which was cDNA or gDNA.

Study processing details: For nucleated cells, counts were estimated from reference gene primer amplification. Assay: immunoSEQ multiplex PCR; the TCRdb copy retains only in-frame clones and omits some. The DNA was the basis for D and trimming; V, J and clone size are from that table. The sample carries 75,000 to 95,000 clones, 82% recorded once. The V and J genes are TRBV7-3 and TRBJ1-2; D is ambiguous. Material: peripheral blood. The receptor's source is a human donor in a cohort sampled during active COVID-19. CDR3 sequence (DNA): TGTGCCAGCAGCTTAGGAGGGTCAGGAAGTGGCTACACCTTC. This gives the protein CASSLGGSGSGYTF.